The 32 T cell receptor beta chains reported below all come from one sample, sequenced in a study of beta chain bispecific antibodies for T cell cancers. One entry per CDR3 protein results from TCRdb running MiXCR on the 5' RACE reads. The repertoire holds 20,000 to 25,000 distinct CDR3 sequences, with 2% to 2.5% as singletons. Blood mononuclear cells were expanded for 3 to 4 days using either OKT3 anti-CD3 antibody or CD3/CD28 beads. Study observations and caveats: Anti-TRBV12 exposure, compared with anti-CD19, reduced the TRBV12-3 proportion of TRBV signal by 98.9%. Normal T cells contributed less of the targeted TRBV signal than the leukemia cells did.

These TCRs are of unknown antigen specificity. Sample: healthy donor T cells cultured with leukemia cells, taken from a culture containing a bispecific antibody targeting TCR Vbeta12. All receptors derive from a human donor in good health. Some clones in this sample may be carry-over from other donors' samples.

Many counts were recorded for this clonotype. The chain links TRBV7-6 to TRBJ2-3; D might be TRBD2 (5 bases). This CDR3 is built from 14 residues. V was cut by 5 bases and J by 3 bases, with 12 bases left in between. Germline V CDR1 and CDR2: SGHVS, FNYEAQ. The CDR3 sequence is CASSGGGSTDTQYF. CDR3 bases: TGTGCCAGCAGCGGAGGTGGTAGTACAGATACGCAGTATTTT.

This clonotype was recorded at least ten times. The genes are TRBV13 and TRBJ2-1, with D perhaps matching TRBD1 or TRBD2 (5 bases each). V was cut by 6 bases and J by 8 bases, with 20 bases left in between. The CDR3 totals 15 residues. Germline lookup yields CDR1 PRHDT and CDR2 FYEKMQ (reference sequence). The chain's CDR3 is CASSVWGIDGDEQFF. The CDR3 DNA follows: TGTGCCAGCAGTGTGTGGGGGATCGATGGGGATGAGCAGTTCTTC. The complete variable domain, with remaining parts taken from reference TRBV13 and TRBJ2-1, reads AAGVIQSPRHLIKEKRETATLKCYPIPRHDTVYWYQQGPGQDPQFLISFYEKMQSDKGSIPDRFSAQQFSDYHSELNMSSLELGDSALYFCASSVWGIDGDEQFFGPGTRLTVL.

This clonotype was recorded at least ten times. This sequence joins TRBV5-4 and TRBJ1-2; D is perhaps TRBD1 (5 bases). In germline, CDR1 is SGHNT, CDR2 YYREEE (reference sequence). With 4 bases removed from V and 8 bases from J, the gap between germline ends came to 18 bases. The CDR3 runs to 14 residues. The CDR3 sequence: CASSGWERGEGYTF. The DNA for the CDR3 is TGTGCCAGCAGCGGCTGGGAGAGGGGAGAGGGCTACACCTTC.

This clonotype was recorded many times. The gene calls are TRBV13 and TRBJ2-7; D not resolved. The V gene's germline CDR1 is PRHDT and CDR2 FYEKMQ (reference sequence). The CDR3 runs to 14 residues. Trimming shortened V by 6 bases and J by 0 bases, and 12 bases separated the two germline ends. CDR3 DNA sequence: TGTGCCAGCAGTTCCGTGGGTTCCTCCTACGAGCAGTACTTC. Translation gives CASSSVGSSYEQYF.

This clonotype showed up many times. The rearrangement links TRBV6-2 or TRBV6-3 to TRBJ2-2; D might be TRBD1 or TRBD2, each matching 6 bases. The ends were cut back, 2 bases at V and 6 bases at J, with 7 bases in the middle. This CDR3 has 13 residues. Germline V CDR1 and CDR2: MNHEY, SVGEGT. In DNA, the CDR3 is TGTGCCAGCAGTTACAGGGGGGCCGGGGAGCTGTTTTTT. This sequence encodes CASSYRGAGELFF.

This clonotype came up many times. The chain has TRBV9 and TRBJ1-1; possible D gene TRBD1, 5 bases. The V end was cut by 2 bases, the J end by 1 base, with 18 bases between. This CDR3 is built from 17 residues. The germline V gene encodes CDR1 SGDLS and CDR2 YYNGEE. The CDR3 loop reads CASSVGGAGQPNTEAFF. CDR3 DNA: TGTGCCAGCAGCGTCGGAGGGGCAGGGCAGCCGAACACTGAAGCTTTCTTT.

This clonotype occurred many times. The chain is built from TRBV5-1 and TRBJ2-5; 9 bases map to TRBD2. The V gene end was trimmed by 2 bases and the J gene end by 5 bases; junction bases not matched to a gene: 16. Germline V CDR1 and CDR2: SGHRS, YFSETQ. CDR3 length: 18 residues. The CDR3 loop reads CASSFPVAGGPSSETQYF. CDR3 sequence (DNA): TGCGCCAGCAGCTTCCCCGTTGCGGGGGGGCCGTCTTCGGAGACCCAGTACTTC.

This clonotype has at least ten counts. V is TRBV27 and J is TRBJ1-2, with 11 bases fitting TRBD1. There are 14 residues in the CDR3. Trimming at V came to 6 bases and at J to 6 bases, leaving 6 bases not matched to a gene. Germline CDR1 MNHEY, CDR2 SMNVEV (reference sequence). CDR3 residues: CASSLDRGQNGYTF. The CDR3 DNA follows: TGTGCCAGCAGCTTGGACAGGGGGCAAAATGGCTACACCTTC.

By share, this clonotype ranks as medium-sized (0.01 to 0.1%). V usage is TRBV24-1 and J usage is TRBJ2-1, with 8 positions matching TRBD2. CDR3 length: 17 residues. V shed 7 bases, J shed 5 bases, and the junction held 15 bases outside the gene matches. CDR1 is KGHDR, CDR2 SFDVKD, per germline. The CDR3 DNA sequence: TGTGCCACCAGCGGACTCGGGCAGCGGGGGAGGAACAATGAGCAGTTCTTC. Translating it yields CATSGLGQRGRNNEQFF.

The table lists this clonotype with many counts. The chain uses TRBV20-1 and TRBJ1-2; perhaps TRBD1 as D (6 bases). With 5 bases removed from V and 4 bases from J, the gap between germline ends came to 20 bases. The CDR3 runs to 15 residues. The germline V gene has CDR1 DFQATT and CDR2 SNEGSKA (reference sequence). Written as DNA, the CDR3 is TGCAGTGCTCCAACCACGGACAGAAAGGGCTATGGCTACACCTTC. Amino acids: CSAPTTDRKGYGYTF.

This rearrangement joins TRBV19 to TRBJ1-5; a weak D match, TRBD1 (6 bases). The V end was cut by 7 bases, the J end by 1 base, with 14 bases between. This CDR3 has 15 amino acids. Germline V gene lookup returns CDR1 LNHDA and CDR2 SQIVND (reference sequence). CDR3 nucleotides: TGTGCCAGTACTCCCGGGGGGGCAAGCAATCAGCCCCAGCATTTT. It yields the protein CASTPGGASNQPQHF.

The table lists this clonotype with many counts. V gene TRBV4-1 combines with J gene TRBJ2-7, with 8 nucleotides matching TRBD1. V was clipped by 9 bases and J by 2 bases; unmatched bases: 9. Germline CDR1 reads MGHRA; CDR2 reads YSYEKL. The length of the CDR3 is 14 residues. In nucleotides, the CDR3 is TGCGCCAGTTCGGTGAACAGGGGGGCCTACGAGCAGTACTTC. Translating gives CASSVNRGAYEQYF.

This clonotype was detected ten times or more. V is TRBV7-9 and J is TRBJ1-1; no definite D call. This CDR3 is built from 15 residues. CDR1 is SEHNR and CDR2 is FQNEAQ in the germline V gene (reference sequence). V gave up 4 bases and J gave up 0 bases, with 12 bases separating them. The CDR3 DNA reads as TGTGCCAGCAGCTCCCCTGAGGGATTGAACACTGAAGCTTTCTTT. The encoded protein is CASSSPEGLNTEAFF. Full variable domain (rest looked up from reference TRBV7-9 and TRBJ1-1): DTGVSQNPRHKITKRGQNVTFRCDPISEHNRLYWYRQTLGQGPEFLTYFQNEAQLEKSRLLSDRFSAERPKGSFSTLEIQRTEQGDSAMYLCASSSPEGLNTEAFFGQGTRLTVV.

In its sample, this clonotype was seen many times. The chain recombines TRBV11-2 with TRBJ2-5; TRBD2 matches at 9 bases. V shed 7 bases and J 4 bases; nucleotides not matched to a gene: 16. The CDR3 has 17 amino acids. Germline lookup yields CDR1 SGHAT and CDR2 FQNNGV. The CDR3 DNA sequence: TGTGCCAGCACCACCGCCGGGACTAGCTTTGTTCGAGAGACCCAGTACTTC. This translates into CASTTAGTSFVRETQYF.

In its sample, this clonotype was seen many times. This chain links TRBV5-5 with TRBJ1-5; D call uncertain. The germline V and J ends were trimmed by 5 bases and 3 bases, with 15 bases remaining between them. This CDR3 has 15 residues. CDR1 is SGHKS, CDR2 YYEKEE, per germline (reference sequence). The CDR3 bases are TGTGCCAGCAGATTTCAAGACGGAGCCAATCAGCCCCAGCATTTT. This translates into CASRFQDGANQPQHF.

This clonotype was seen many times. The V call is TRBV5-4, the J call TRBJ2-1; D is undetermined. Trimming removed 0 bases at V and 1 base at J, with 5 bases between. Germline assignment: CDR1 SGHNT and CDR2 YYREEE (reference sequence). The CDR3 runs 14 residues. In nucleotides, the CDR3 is TGTGCCAGCAGCTTGGGACCGTCCTACAATGAGCAGTTCTTC. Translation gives CASSLGPSYNEQFF. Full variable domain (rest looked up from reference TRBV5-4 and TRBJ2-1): ETGVTQSPTHLIKTRGQQVTLRCSSQSGHNTVSWYQQALGQGPQFIFQYYREEENGRGNFPPRFSGLQFPNYSSELNVNALELDDSALYLCASSLGPSYNEQFFGPGTRLTVL.

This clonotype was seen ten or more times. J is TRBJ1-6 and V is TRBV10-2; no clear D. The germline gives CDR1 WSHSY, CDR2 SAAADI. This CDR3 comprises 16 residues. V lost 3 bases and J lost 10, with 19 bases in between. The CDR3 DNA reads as TGCGCCAGCAGTGATACGGGATCTCAGGCAAGCTCACCCCTCCACTTT. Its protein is CASSDTGSQASSPLHF.

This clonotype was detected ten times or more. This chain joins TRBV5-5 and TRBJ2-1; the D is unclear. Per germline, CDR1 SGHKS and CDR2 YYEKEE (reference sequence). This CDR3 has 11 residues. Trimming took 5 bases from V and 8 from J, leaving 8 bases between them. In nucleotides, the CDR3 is TGTGCCAGCAGTCGAAATGATGAGCAGTTCTTC. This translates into CASSRNDEQFF.

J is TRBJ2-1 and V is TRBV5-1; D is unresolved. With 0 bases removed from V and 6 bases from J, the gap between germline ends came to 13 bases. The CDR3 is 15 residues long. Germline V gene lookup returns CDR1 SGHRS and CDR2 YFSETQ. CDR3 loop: CASSLEGGRGNEQFF. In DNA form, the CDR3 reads TGCGCCAGCAGCTTGGAGGGTGGAAGAGGCAATGAGCAGTTCTTC.

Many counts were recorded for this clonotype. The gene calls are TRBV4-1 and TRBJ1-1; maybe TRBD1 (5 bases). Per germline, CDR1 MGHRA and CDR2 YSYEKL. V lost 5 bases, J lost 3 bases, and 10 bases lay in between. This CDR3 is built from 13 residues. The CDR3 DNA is TGCGCCAGCAGCGGGGCAACGGACACTGAAGCTTTCTTT. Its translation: CASSGATDTEAFF.

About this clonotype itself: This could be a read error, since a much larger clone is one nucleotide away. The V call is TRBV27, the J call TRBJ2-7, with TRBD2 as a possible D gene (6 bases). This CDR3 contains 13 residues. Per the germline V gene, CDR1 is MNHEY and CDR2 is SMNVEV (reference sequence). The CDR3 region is CASSHGTFYEQNF. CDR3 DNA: TGTGCCAGCAGTCACGGGACTTTTTACGAGCAGAACTTC.

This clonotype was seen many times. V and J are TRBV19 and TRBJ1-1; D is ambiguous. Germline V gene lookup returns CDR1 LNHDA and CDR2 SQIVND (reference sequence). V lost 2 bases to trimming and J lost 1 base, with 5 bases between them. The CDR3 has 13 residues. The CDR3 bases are TGTGCCAGTAGTATAATGGGGAACACTGAAGCTTTCTTT. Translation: CASSIMGNTEAFF. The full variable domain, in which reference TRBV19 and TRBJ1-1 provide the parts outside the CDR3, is DGGITQSPKYLFRKEGQNVTLSCEQNLNHDAMYWYRQDPGQGLRLIYYSQIVNDFQKGDIAEGYSVSREKKESFPLTVTSAQKNPTAFYLCASSIMGNTEAFFGQGTRLTVV.

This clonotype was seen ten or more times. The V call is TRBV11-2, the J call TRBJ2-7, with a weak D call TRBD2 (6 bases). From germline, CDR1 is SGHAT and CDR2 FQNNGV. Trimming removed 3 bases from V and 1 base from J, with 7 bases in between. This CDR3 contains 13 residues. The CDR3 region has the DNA TGTGCCAGCAGCTTTGGGGGGTCCTACGAGCAGTACTTC. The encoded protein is CASSFGGSYEQYF.

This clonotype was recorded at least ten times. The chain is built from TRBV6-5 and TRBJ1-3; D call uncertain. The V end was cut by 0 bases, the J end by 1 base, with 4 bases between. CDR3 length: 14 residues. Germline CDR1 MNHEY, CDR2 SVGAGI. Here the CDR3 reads CASSYSTSGNTIYF. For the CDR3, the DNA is TGTGCCAGCAGTTACTCGACATCTGGAAACACCATATATTTT.

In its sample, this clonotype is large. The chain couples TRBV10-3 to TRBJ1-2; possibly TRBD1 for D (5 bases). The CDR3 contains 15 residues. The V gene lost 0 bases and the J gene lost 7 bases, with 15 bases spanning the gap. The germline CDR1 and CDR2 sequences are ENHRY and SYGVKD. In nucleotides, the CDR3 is TGTGCCATCAGTGAGTCTTCCGGGCCGGGGGTTGGCTACACCTTC. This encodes CAISESSGPGVGYTF.

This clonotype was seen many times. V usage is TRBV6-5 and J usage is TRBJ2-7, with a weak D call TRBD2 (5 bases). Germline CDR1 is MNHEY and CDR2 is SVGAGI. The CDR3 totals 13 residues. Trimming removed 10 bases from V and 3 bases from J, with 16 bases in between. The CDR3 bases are TGTGCCACCGCGGGCGGCGTGAACTACGAGCAGTACTTC. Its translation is CATAGGVNYEQYF.

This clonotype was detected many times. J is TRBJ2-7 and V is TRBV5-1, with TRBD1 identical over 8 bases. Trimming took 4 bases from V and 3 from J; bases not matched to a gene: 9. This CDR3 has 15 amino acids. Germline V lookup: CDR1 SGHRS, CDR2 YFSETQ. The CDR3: CASSLGQGAFYEQYF. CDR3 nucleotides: TGCGCCAGCAGCCTTGGACAGGGAGCTTTCTACGAGCAGTACTTC.

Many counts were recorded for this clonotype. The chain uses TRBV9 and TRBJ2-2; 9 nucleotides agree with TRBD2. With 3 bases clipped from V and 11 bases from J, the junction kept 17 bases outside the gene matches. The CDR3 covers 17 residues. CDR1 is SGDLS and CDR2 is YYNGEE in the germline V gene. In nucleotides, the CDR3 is TGTGCCAGCAGCGCCACACACAGGGGACTAGCCGGGGTAGAGCTGTTTTTT. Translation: CASSATHRGLAGVELFF.

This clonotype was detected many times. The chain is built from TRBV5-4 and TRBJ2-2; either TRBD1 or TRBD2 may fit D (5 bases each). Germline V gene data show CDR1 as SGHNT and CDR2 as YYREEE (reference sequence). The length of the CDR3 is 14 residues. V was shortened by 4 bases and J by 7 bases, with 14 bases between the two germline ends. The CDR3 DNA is TGTGCCAGCAGCCCCGAGGGGCGGAGCGGGGAGCTGTTTTTT. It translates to CASSPEGRSGELFF.

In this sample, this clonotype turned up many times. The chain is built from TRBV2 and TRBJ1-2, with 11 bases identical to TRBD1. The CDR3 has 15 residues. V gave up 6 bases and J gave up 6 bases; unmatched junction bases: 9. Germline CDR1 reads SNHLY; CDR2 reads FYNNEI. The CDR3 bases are TGTGCCAGCAGCGCCTGGACAGGGGGCAGTGATGGCTACACCTTC. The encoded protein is CASSAWTGGSDGYTF.

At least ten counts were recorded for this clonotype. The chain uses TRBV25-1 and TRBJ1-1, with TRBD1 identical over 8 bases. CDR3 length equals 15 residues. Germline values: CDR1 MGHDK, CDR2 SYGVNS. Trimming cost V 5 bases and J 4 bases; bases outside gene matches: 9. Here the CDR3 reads CASSPRTGRSTEAFF. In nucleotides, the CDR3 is TGTGCCAGCAGTCCCCGGACAGGGAGAAGCACTGAAGCTTTCTTT.

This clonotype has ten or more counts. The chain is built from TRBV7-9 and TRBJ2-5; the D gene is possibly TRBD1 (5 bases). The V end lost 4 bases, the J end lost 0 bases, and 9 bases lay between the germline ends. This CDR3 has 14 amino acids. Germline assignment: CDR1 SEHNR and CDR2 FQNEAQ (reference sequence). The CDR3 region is CASSSSGNQETQYF. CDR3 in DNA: TGTGCCAGCAGCTCTTCAGGGAACCAAGAGACCCAGTACTTC. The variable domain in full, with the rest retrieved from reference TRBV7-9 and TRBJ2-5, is DTGVSQNPRHKITKRGQNVTFRCDPISEHNRLYWYRQTLGQGPEFLTYFQNEAQLEKSRLLSDRFSAERPKGSFSTLEIQRTEQGDSAMYLCASSSSGNQETQYFGPGTRLLVL.